Listed below are T cell receptor beta chains from one sample, sequenced in a study of metastatic and nonmetastatic thyroid tumors. TCRdb reprocessed the PCR reads via MiXCR. The repertoire holds more than 12,000 clones, with about a quarter as singletons. Sequenced input: tumor tissue. The receptors here all came from a female donor with papillary thyroid cancer or a benign thyroid nodule (not recorded which). Some clones in this sample may be carry-over from other donors' samples. Both conserved end residues are part of each CDR3. The D gene is left open where the match is weak. Clone size is not always given. Where it is, it says once, few, many or a class for expanded clones.

>TRBV24-1|TRBJ2-5|.|.
CATSQGTKETQYF
TGTGCCACCTCCCAGGGGACTAAAGAGACCCAGTACTTC
>TRBV5-6|TRBJ1-2|.|many
CASSFPDRNYGYTF
TGTGCCAGCAGCTTTCCCGACAGGAACTATGGCTACACCTTC
>TRBV20-1|TRBJ1-5|.|medium-sized
CSAVAYRAQNSNQPQHF
TGCAGTGCCGTGGCGTACAGGGCCCAAAACAGCAATCAGCCCCAGCATTTT
>TRBV4-1|TRBJ2-7|TRBD1|.
CASSPPGQKYYEQYF
TGCGCCAGCAGTCCTCCGGGACAGAAATACTACGAGCAGTACTTC
>TRBV28|TRBJ2-1|TRBD2|few
CASSSLAWSGMAIRFF
TGTGCCAGCAGCAGCCTTGCTTGGAGCGGGATGGCCATTCGGTTCTTC
>TRBV7-6|TRBJ1-2|.|few
CASSLTGYTF
TGTGCCAGCAGCTTAACTGGCTACACCTTC
>TRBV6-1|TRBJ1-1|TRBD1|.
CASSLTGQGYSTEAFF
TGTGCCAGCAGTCTAACCGGACAGGGGTACAGCACTGAAGCTTTCTTT
>TRBV3-1|TRBJ2-5|TRBD1|.
CASSRSTGQGGETQYF
TGTGCCAGCAGCCGGTCTACGGGACAGGGAGGGGAGACCCAGTACTTC
>TRBV28|TRBJ1-4|.|.
CPSSRIGRTSEKLFF
TGTCCCAGCAGCCGGATCGGACGCACTAGTGAAAAACTGTTTTTT
>TRBV20-1|TRBJ2-5|.|medium-sized
CSARRVTGRMETQYF
TGCAGTGCTAGAAGGGTGACAGGACGGATGGAGACCCAGTACTTC
>TRBV10-3|TRBJ1-6|.|few
CAISAAAGSSPLHF
TGTGCCATCAGTGCGGCCGCCGGCTCTTCACCCCTCCACTTT
>TRBV29-1|TRBJ2-2|TRBD2|many
CSAGTRSTGELFF
TGCAGCGCCGGGACTAGATCCACCGGGGAGCTGTTTTTT
>TRBV28|TRBJ2-1|.|many
CASNRNRVGEQFF
TGTGCCAGCAATCGTAACAGGGTCGGTGAGCAGTTCTTC
>TRBV7-9|TRBJ2-7|.|many
CASSLGGAQYEQYF
TGTGCCAGCAGCTTAGGGGGGGCACAATACGAGCAGTACTTC
>TRBV7-6|TRBJ2-1|.|once
CASSALLAGGPLGEQFF
TGTGCCAGCAGCGCGCTACTAGCTGGAGGGCCGCTGGGTGAGCAGTTCTTC
>TRBV11-1|TRBJ1-3|.|.
CASSGEIGAVVGNTIYF
TGTGCCAGCAGCGGGGAAATAGGTGCAGTGGTTGGAAACACCATATATTTT
>TRBV28|TRBJ1-1|.|medium-sized
CASSTGLTEAFF
TGTGCCAGCAGTACAGGGTTGACTGAAGCTTTCTTT
>TRBV6-4|TRBJ2-1|TRBD2|few
CASSDGTSGVIQQFF
TGTGCCAGCAGTGACGGGACTAGCGGGGTGATCCAGCAGTTCTTC
>TRBV20-1|TRBJ2-1|.|.
CSARDKGYWYDEQFF
TGCAGTGCTAGAGATAAAGGTTATTGGTACGATGAGCAGTTCTTC
>TRBV24-1|TRBJ2-1|.|medium-sized
CATSGYGTNREQFF
TGTGCCACCAGTGGATACGGGACGAATAGGGAGCAGTTCTTC